These 27 T cell receptor beta chains were all obtained from the same sample, sequenced in a study of cytomegalovirus exposure and HLA in healthy donors. Primers included in the PCR were 60 Vbeta and 13 Jbeta primers. Generated by immunoSEQ multiplex PCR, the TCRdb table keeps only in-frame clones and is missing some. The sample has about 180,000 clones, about three quarters seen once; the top ten hold 5.7%. The specimen sequenced was PBMCs. These receptors were collected from a man aged 35 to 55 in good health and CMV-seronegative.

In its sample, this clone was seen once. The chain is built from TRBV5-1 and TRBJ2-1, with D maybe TRBD2 (6 bases). Germline values: CDR1 SGHRS, CDR2 YFSETQ. Trimming removed 0 bases at V and 4 bases at J, with 17 bases between. This CDR3 contains 17 residues. CDR3 coding DNA: TGCGCCAGCAGCTTGGGGTCGGGCCTTCGGGGGTACAATGAGCAGTTCTTC. It codes for CASSLGSGLRGYNEQFF.

The chain links TRBV6-1 to TRBJ1-5; 8 nucleotides agree with TRBD1. Germline V gene lookup returns CDR1 MNHNS and CDR2 SASEGT. Trimming took 7 bases from V and 1 from J; bases not matched to a gene: 3. The CDR3 length is 14 residues. The CDR3 DNA is TGTGCCAGCACGGACAGGGCCAGCAATCAGCCCCAGCATTTT. This translates into CASTDRASNQPQHF.

The V gene is TRBV15, the J gene TRBJ1-1, with D possibly TRBD1 on 6 matching bases. The CDR3 runs to 16 residues. V was trimmed by 5 bases and J by 3 bases, leaving 19 bases between them. Germline CDR1 is LNHNV and CDR2 is YYDKDF (reference sequence). In DNA, the CDR3 is TGTGCCACCAGCCCATTTCCCGGGAAGGGGGACACTGAAGCTTTCTTT. Its protein is CATSPFPGKGDTEAFF.

The table lists this clone with a few counts. The chain uses TRBV9 and TRBJ1-2; TRBD1 agrees at 9 bases. This CDR3 region has 15 residues. Germline V gives CDR1 SGDLS, CDR2 YYNGEE. V dropped 2 bases and J dropped 4; count of bases not matched to a gene: 6. The CDR3 loop reads CASSVRDRASYGYTF. CDR3 DNA sequence: TGTGCCAGCAGCGTGCGGGACAGGGCTAGCTATGGCTACACCTTC.

The chain joins TRBV27 to TRBJ2-7, with 11 bases matching TRBD1. The CDR3 has 14 amino acids. CDR1 and CDR2 (germline): MNHEY, SMNVEV (reference sequence). V lost 4 bases to trimming and J lost 3 bases; unmatched junction nucleotides: 2. CDR3 DNA: TGTGCCAGCAGTTCCGGGACAGGGGGCTACGAGCAGTACTTC. Translation: CASSSGTGGYEQYF.

This chain links TRBV19 with TRBJ1-5, with no clear D. The CDR3 extends over 15 amino acids. The germline V gene encodes CDR1 LNHDA and CDR2 SQIVND (reference sequence). Trimming took 0 bases from V and 9 from J, leaving 15 bases between them. The CDR3 loop is CASSIERGSARPQHF. The CDR3 bases are TGTGCCAGTAGTATAGAACGCGGCTCGGCGCGGCCCCAGCATTTT.

J is TRBJ1-1 and V is TRBV10-1; a weak D match, TRBD1 (5 bases). This CDR3 has 14 amino acids. Germline loops: CDR1 WNHNN, CDR2 SYGVQD (reference sequence). V was pared by 6 bases and J by 0 bases, with 11 bases between. The CDR3 here is CASRPDSLNTEAFF. CDR3 nucleotides: TGCGCCAGCAGACCTGACAGTTTGAACACTGAAGCTTTCTTT.

V is TRBV2 and J is TRBJ2-7, with 7 bases lining up with TRBD2. Germline loops: CDR1 SNHLY, CDR2 FYNNEI. The CDR3 consists of 16 residues. V lost 0 bases to trimming and J lost 9 bases; unmatched junction nucleotides: 14. CDR3 coding DNA: TGTGCCAGCAGTGAAGCTCCCACTAGCGTCCCGCGGTGGCAGTACTTC. Translated: CASSEAPTSVPRWQYF.

The chain joins TRBV19 to TRBJ1-3; the D gene is possibly TRBD1 (5 bases). Germline loops: CDR1 LNHDA, CDR2 SQIVND (reference sequence). Trimming left V 7 bases short and J 0 bases short, with 10 bases between. The CDR3 length is 14 residues. The CDR3 protein is CASKGGDSGNTIYF. CDR3 nucleotides: TGTGCCAGTAAAGGAGGGGACTCTGGAAACACCATATATTTT.

This rearrangement joins TRBV9 to TRBJ1-2; no clear D. Trimming left V 5 bases short and J 0 bases short, with 11 bases between. Germline CDR1 and CDR2: SGDLS and YYNGEE. This CDR3 has 14 amino acids. This CDR3 reads CASSPGQANYGYTF. The CDR3 DNA is TGTGCCAGCAGTCCAGGCCAAGCTAACTATGGCTACACCTTC.

This clone was found once. Here the CDR3 reads CASSPGSEQYF. CDR3 in DNA: TGTGCCAGCAGCCCCGGGTCCGAGCAGTACTTC. The V call is TRBV7-8, the J call TRBJ2-7; D is uncertain. The CDR3 consists of 11 residues. V dropped 5 bases and J dropped 6 bases, with 8 bases sitting between them. CDR1 and CDR2 from the germline V gene are SGHVS and FQNEAQ.

This clone was seen a few times. J is TRBJ1-1 and V is TRBV10-1; D not certain. In germline, CDR1 is WNHNN, CDR2 SYGVQD (reference sequence). The CDR3 spans 15 residues. Between the trimmed V and J ends, which lost 0 bases and 0 bases, there was a span of 8 bases. This chain's CDR3 is CASSESRRMNTEAFF. CDR3 nucleotide sequence: TGCGCCAGCAGTGAGTCGAGGAGAATGAACACTGAAGCTTTCTTT.

V usage is TRBV5-6 and J usage is TRBJ2-7, with D perhaps matching TRBD1 (5 bases). Trimming removed 4 bases from V and 3 bases from J, with 11 bases in between. The germline V gene has CDR1 SGHDT and CDR2 YYEEEE. This CDR3 region has 13 residues. The CDR3 reads CASSLDTIYEQYF. The CDR3 DNA reads as TGTGCCAGCAGCCTGGACACCATCTACGAGCAGTACTTC.

The J gene is TRBJ2-6, the V gene TRBV4-3; D is ambiguous. There are 14 residues in the CDR3. Germline V gene data show CDR1 as LGHNA and CDR2 as YSLEER. Deletions cut 3 bases from V and 0 bases from J, with 3 bases between. The CDR3 DNA follows: TGCGCCAGCAGCCACGGCTCTGGGGCCAACGTCCTGACTTTC. Translating gives CASSHGSGANVLTF.

This clone was seen a handful of times. This sequence joins TRBV7-3 and TRBJ2-1; 10 bases map to TRBD2. Trimming cost V 5 bases and J 7 bases; bases outside gene matches: 8. The CDR3 length is 15 residues. Looked up from germline, CDR1 is SGHTA and CDR2 is FQGTGA. CDR3 protein: CASSQSGRGLNEQFF. CDR3 nucleotide sequence: TGTGCCAGCAGCCAGAGCGGGAGGGGACTTAATGAGCAGTTCTTC. The full variable domain, with the rest looked up from reference TRBV7-3 and TRBJ2-1, is GAGVSQTPSNKVTEKGKYVELRCDPISGHTALYWYRQSLGQGPEFLIYFQGTGAADDSGLPNDRFFAVRPEGSVSTLKIQRTERGDSAVYLCASSQSGRGLNEQFFGPGTRLTVL.

V and J are TRBV7-9 and TRBJ1-2, with 7 bases fitting TRBD1. This CDR3 is built from 13 residues. J was trimmed by 6 bases and V by 1 base; bases with no gene match: 2. CDR1 and CDR2 from the germline V gene are SEHNR and FQNEAQ (reference sequence). The CDR3 here is CASSLGGTDGYTF. The CDR3 DNA is TGTGCCAGCAGCTTAGGAGGGACAGATGGCTACACCTTC.

This sequence joins TRBV11-3 and TRBJ1-1; D gene uncertain. Germline CDR1 SGHNT, CDR2 YENEEA. The CDR3 runs to 12 residues. V lost 5 bases, J lost 3 bases, and 7 bases lay in between. Here the CDR3 reads CASSHRDTEAFF. The DNA of the CDR3 is TGTGCCAGCAGCCATCGGGACACTGAAGCTTTCTTT.

This clone occurred a few times. The chain uses TRBV7-9 and TRBJ2-1; 12 nucleotides match TRBD2. The germline CDR1 and CDR2 sequences are SEHNR and FQNEAQ (reference sequence). CDR3 length: 16 amino acids. With 5 bases clipped from V and 3 bases from J, the junction kept 5 bases outside the gene matches. CDR3 residues: CASSLGLAGFYNEQFF. The CDR3 DNA sequence: TGTGCCAGCAGCCTCGGACTAGCGGGATTCTACAATGAGCAGTTCTTC.

The CDR3 DNA is TGTGCCAGCACCCTCCGGGCGGGACTAGTGAATAATGAGCAGTTCTTC. Its translation: CASTLRAGLVNNEQFF. The rearrangement joins TRBV5-8 to TRBJ2-1; 8 bases line up with TRBD2. V lost 6 bases and J lost 7; bases outside the gene matches: 15. Germline V lookup: CDR1 SGHTS, CDR2 YDEGEE. CDR3 length: 16 amino acids.

The chain is built from TRBV4-3 and TRBJ1-2; D perhaps matches TRBD1 (5 bases). CDR1 and CDR2 from the germline V gene are LGHNA and YSLEER. The ends were cut back, 1 base at V and 5 bases at J, with 20 bases in the middle. CDR3 length equals 17 residues. The CDR3 loop reads CASSQGGSGGSAYGYTF. The CDR3 region has the DNA TGCGCCAGCAGCCAAGGGGGCAGTGGAGGGAGCGCTTATGGCTACACCTTC.

V gene TRBV4-3 combines with J gene TRBJ1-1; the match to TRBD1 covers 7 bases. Germline lookup yields CDR1 LGHNA and CDR2 YSLEER. The junction had 9 bases not matched to a gene; V was cut back by 0 bases and J by 5 bases. The CDR3 has 16 residues. DNA for the CDR3: TGCGCCAGCAGCCAAGATGGTGGCAGGGGGAGGACTGAAGCTTTCTTT. Translated: CASSQDGGRGRTEAFF.

This clone occurred once. The rearrangement uses TRBV12-5 and TRBJ2-1; 8 nucleotides line up with TRBD1. V lost 6 bases and J lost 13; bases outside the gene matches: 5. CDR3 length equals 11 residues. In germline, CDR1 is LGHNT, CDR2 FRNRAP. The CDR3 sequence is CASGSGQGQFF. In DNA, the CDR3 is TGTGCTAGTGGGTCCGGACAGGGTCAGTTCTTC. The full variable domain, completed using reference TRBV12-5 and TRBJ2-1, is DARVTQTPRHKVTEMGQEVTMRCQPILGHNTVFWYRQTMMQGLELLAYFRNRAPLDDSGMPKDRFSAEMPDATLATLKIQPSEPRDSAVYFCASGSGQGQFFGPGTRLTVL.

This clone was seen only a few times. CDR3 DNA: TGTGCCAGCAATCGGGAGAGGGGAACAGATACGCAGTATTTT. Its translation: CASNRERGTDTQYF. The chain uses TRBV2 and TRBJ2-3; D is perhaps TRBD2 (6 bases). There are 14 residues in the CDR3. Trimming took off 7 bases at V and 3 bases at J, with 14 bases between the two ends. Germline CDR1 SNHLY, CDR2 FYNNEI.

The CDR3 DNA sequence: TGTGCCAGTAGTATAGCACTAGCGAACACCGGGGAGCTGTTTTTT. Amino acids: CASSIALANTGELFF. The V call is TRBV19, the J call TRBJ2-2; tentatively, D is TRBD2 (5 bases). In germline, CDR1 is LNHDA, CDR2 SQIVND (reference sequence). Deletions cut 1 base from V and 0 bases from J, with 6 bases between. The CDR3 extends over 15 amino acids.

The CDR3 DNA sequence: TGTGCCAGCAGCTTAACCGTACGATCAGATGAAAAACTGTTTTTT. Translation: CASSLTVRSDEKLFF. V and J are TRBV11-2 and TRBJ1-4; D unresolved. In germline, CDR1 is SGHAT, CDR2 FQNNGV. CDR3 length equals 15 residues. V lost 2 bases and J 6 bases, leaving 13 bases between the germline ends. Supplemented by reference TRBV11-2 and TRBJ1-4, the full variable domain reads EAGVAQSPRYKIIEKRQSVAFWCNPISGHATLYWYQQILGQGPKLLIQFQNNGVVDDSQLPKDRFSAERLKGVDSTLKIQPAKLEDSAVYLCASSLTVRSDEKLFFGSGTQLSVL.

This chain connects TRBV6-5 to TRBJ2-1; 9 bases line up with TRBD1. The germline V gene has CDR1 MNHEY and CDR2 SVGAGI. This CDR3 has 16 amino acids. J was trimmed by 6 bases and V by 2 bases; bases with no gene match: 8. The CDR3 here is CASSYVGTGIGNEQFF. In DNA form, the CDR3 reads TGTGCCAGCAGTTACGTCGGGACAGGGATAGGCAATGAGCAGTTCTTC.

The V gene is TRBV5-4, the J gene TRBJ2-5; 13 nucleotides match TRBD2. V lost 4 bases and J lost 5; bases outside the gene matches: 5. Germline V gene lookup returns CDR1 SGHNT and CDR2 YYREEE (reference sequence). The CDR3 contains 15 residues. The CDR3 DNA is TGTGCCAGCAGCAGACTAGCGGGAGGAAGGGAGACCCAGTACTTC. This sequence encodes CASSRLAGGRETQYF.